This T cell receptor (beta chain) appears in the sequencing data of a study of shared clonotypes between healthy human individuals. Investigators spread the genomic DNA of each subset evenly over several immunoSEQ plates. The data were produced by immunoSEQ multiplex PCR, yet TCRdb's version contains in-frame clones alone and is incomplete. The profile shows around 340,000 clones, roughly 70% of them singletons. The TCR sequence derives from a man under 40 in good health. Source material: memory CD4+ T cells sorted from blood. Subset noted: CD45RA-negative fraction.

The CDR3 sequence is CASQTNTGDTQYF. The CDR3 DNA reads TGTGCCAGCCAGACTAACACAGGGGATACGCAGTATTTT. The chain has TRBV2 and TRBJ2-3; TRBD1 might be the D (6 bases). Trimming cost V 8 bases and J 6 bases, with 15 bases left between them. Germline V CDR1 and CDR2: SNHLY, FYNNEI. CDR3 length equals 13 residues.